These T cell receptor beta chains were read from a single sample in a study of T-cell reconstitution after alpha-beta-depleted transplantation in children. One entry per CDR3 protein, called by TCRdb with MiXCR from the PCR reads. The sample includes a few hundred thousand distinct CDR3 sequences, 25% to 30% of them seen just once. Specimen: PBMCs, collected before TCRalphabeta/CD19-depleted stem cell transplant. These receptor sequences come from a boy less than two years old with Wiskott-Aldrich syndrome, due to receive a stem cell transplant. Each CDR3 is given with its conserved first and last residue. The order of the fields is V gene, clone size, D gene, J gene, CDR3 length, CDR3 DNA, CDR3 protein. The D gene is left open where the match is weak. Clone size is not always given. Where it is, it says once, few, many or a class for expanded clones.

V: TRBV5-1; size: NA; D: NA; J: TRBJ2-1; length: 14; DNA: TGCGCCAGCAGCTCGTTCGGTGGTGAGAATGAGCAGTTCTTC; CDR3: CASSSFGGENEQFF
V: TRBV19; size: NA; D: NA; J: TRBJ2-1; length: 17; DNA: TGTGCCAGTAGTAAAGTAGCAATGAAAACCTCCTACAATGAGCAGTTCTTC; CDR3: CASSKVAMKTSYNEQFF
V: TRBV29-1; size: NA; D: NA; J: TRBJ2-1; length: 12; DNA: TGCAGCGTTGCGATTAGTAACAATGAGCAGTTCTTC; CDR3: CSVAISNNEQFF
V: TRBV11-2; size: NA; D: TRBD2; J: TRBJ2-1; length: 14; DNA: TGTGCCAGCAGCAGCCAGGAGCGGGAGTTTGAGCAGTTCTTC; CDR3: CASSSQEREFEQFF
V: TRBV5-1; size: NA; D: TRBD2; J: TRBJ2-1; length: 12; DNA: TGCGCCAGCACCCTTAGCGGGAGGGGGCAGTTCTTC; CDR3: CASTLSGRGQFF
V: TRBV29-1; size: few; D: TRBD1; J: TRBJ1-5; length: 12; DNA: TGCAGCGTTAAACAGGGGGATCAGCCCCAGCATTTT; CDR3: CSVKQGDQPQHF
V: TRBV10-2; size: few; D: NA; J: TRBJ2-7; length: 13; DNA: TGCGCCAGCAGAGTGGTTGCAGGCTACGAGCAGTACTTC; CDR3: CASRVVAGYEQYF
V: TRBV5-1; size: few; D: TRBD2; J: TRBJ2-2; length: 20; DNA: TGCGCCAGCGGCCGACGGGGACTAGCGGGAGGGCCGATGAATTCCGGGGAGCTGTTTTTT; CDR3: CASGRRGLAGGPMNSGELFF
V: TRBV11-1; size: few; D: NA; J: TRBJ2-1; length: 18; DNA: TGTGCCAGCAGCTTAGTTCTTTCGGGTGACTCCCTTGTCAATGAGCAGTTCTTC; CDR3: CASSLVLSGDSLVNEQFF
V: TRBV20-1; size: few; D: NA; J: TRBJ1-2; length: 12; DNA: TGCAGTGCTAGAGGGAGAAACTATGGCTACACCTTC; CDR3: CSARGRNYGYTF
V: TRBV5-1; size: NA; D: NA; J: TRBJ2-5; length: 15; DNA: TGCGCCAGCAGCTTGGCCACAGGGTGGGGAGAGACCCAGTACTTC; CDR3: CASSLATGWGETQYF
V: TRBV2; size: NA; D: TRBD1; J: TRBJ2-1; length: 16; DNA: TGTGCCAGCAGTGAACGGGACAGGGTGTCCTACAATGAGCAGTTCTTC; CDR3: CASSERDRVSYNEQFF
V: TRBV12-3/TRBV12-4; size: many; D: NA; J: TRBJ1-1; length: 13; DNA: TGTGCCAGCAGTTTTTCCAGTAACACTGAAGCTTTCTTT; CDR3: CASSFSSNTEAFF
V: TRBV24-1; size: NA; D: TRBD2; J: TRBJ2-1; length: 15; DNA: TGTGCCACCAGTGATTCGGGACTAAGGTACAATGAGCAGTTCTTC; CDR3: CATSDSGLRYNEQFF
V: TRBV30; size: NA; D: NA; J: TRBJ2-1; length: 11; DNA: TGTGCCTGGAGTAGGAGTTTAGAGCAGTTCTTC; CDR3: CAWSRSLEQFF
V: TRBV10-3; size: NA; D: TRBD2; J: TRBJ2-1; length: 13; DNA: TGTGCCATCGGGCGGGAGAAGTGGAATGAGCAGTTCTTC; CDR3: CAIGREKWNEQFF
V: TRBV20-1; size: NA; D: NA; J: TRBJ1-5; length: 15; DNA: TGCAGTGCGACAGCCGGGCCCGATAGCAATCAGCCCCAGCATTTT; CDR3: CSATAGPDSNQPQHF
V: TRBV4-2; size: NA; D: TRBD2; J: TRBJ2-1; length: 17; DNA: TGTGCCAGCAGCCCCCGGACTAGCGCTAGGGGTCACAATGAGCAGTTCTTC; CDR3: CASSPRTSARGHNEQFF
V: TRBV10-3; size: NA; D: TRBD1; J: TRBJ2-7; length: 16; DNA: TGTGCCATCAGGGGACAGGGCCCCACCCGGTCCTACGAGCAGTACTTC; CDR3: CAIRGQGPTRSYEQYF
V: TRBV6-6; size: NA; D: NA; J: TRBJ2-7; length: 12; DNA: TGTGCCAGCAGTGTGGACACCCACGAGCAGTACTTC; CDR3: CASSVDTHEQYF
V: TRBV20-1; size: few; D: TRBD1; J: TRBJ2-7; length: 14; DNA: TGCAGTGCCCAACCATCAACAGGGGGCCACGAGCAGTACTTC; CDR3: CSAQPSTGGHEQYF
V: TRBV28; size: NA; D: TRBD2; J: TRBJ2-1; length: 16; DNA: TGTGCCAGCAGTGGCCCCGGGACTAGCGGTTTTAACGAGCAGTTCTTC; CDR3: CASSGPGTSGFNEQFF
V: TRBV7-2; size: NA; D: NA; J: TRBJ2-5; length: 15; DNA: TGTGCCAGCAGCTTGGGGATAGCGCTGGGGGAGACCCAGTACTTC; CDR3: CASSLGIALGETQYF
V: TRBV5-1; size: few; D: NA; J: TRBJ2-7; length: 17; DNA: TGCGCCAGCAGCGCCGCGTGGGAAATAGGGGGCTCCTACGAGCAGTACTTC; CDR3: CASSAAWEIGGSYEQYF
V: TRBV11-2; size: few; D: NA; J: TRBJ2-5; length: 16; DNA: TGTGCCAGCAGCTTAGTTTTCAGGGGTGGCCGAGAGACCCAGTACTTC; CDR3: CASSLVFRGGRETQYF
V: TRBV5-1; size: few; D: NA; J: TRBJ2-3; length: 15; DNA: TGCGCCAGCAGCTTACAGTTTTTAGGAACAGATACGCAGTATTTT; CDR3: CASSLQFLGTDTQYF
V: TRBV18; size: NA; D: NA; J: TRBJ2-2; length: 14; DNA: TGTGCCAGCTCACCATCCATCGACACCGGGGAGCTGTTTTTT; CDR3: CASSPSIDTGELFF
V: TRBV20-1; size: NA; D: NA; J: TRBJ1-1; length: 15; DNA: TGCAGTGCTAGAGAGTTGCAGGACTCCTACACTGAAGCTTTCTTT; CDR3: CSARELQDSYTEAFF